This entry is about one TCR beta chain. Its antigen remains unidentified. The PCR had 60 Vbeta and 13 Jbeta primers. Data came from immunoSEQ multiplex PCR; TCRdb stores just in-frame clones and leaves some out. The sample includes tens of thousands of clones, less than 80% of them seen just once. This sample is part of a study of cytomegalovirus exposure and HLA in healthy donors. Whole-study context: There were some 400 genotyped donors. Of these, 75% to 85% fell in the genetic ancestry cluster associated with self-reported Caucasian donors. General observations from the study: Analyzed later, most CMV-associated TCR beta chains appeared HLA-restricted. A cluster of highly shared sequence variants was likely a sequencing artifact.

V was pared by 8 bases and J by 2 bases, with 8 bases of the junction left unmatched. This CDR3 comprises 16 residues. In germline, CDR1 is SQVTM, CDR2 ANQGSEA. The J gene is TRBJ2-1, the V gene TRBV29-1, with TRBD2 matching 14 bases. Sequenced sample: PBMCs. This sequence was found in a woman aged 45-59 years in good health and CMV-seropositive. The chain's CDR3 is CSFWTSGGPTYNEQFF. The CDR3 nucleotides are TGCAGCTTTTGGACTAGCGGGGGGCCAACCTACAATGAGCAGTTCTTC.